These 5 T cell receptor beta chains share one sample of origin, sequenced in a study of blood T cells in healthy people across ages. With a J-beta primer mix and a sample-barcoded 5' primer, a second PCR ran roughly 6 to 12 cycles. TCRdb reprocessed the 5' RACE reads via MiXCR and lists one record per CDR3 protein. This sample carries 730,000 or so distinct CDR3 sequences, 43% of them seen once, and the ten largest clones take roughly 19%. Sequenced material: blood. The receptors were gathered from a woman aged 55-69 years in good health.

In this sample, this clonotype turned up a few times. The chain carries TRBV7-2 and TRBJ2-1; D is uncertain. Germline V gene sequence: CDR1 SGHTA, CDR2 FQGNSA. This CDR3 region has 13 residues. The V end was cut by 4 bases, the J end by 12 bases, with 16 bases between. CDR3 in DNA: TGTGCCAGCAGCTCACCTGTCGTTAGAGGGCAGTTCTTC. Its translation is CASSSPVVRGQFF.

This clonotype was detected a few times. V usage is TRBV5-1 and J usage is TRBJ2-7, with 8 nucleotides matching TRBD1. The CDR3 loop spans 16 amino acids. J was trimmed by 4 bases and V by 0 bases; bases with no gene match: 9. The germline V gene has CDR1 SGHRS and CDR2 YFSETQ. CDR3 sequence: CASSLAPDRDTYEQYF. The CDR3 nucleotides are TGCGCCAGCAGCTTGGCACCGGACAGGGACACATACGAGCAGTACTTC.

Many counts were recorded for this clonotype. The V and J genes are TRBV5-5 and TRBJ2-1; TRBD2 is a possible D gene (7 bases). The CDR3 contains 15 residues. V lost 3 bases and J 4 bases, leaving 14 bases between the germline ends. Per germline, CDR1 SGHKS and CDR2 YYEKEE (reference sequence). CDR3 DNA: TGTGCCAGCAGCTCCACAGGGCGGGGGTACAATGAGCAGTTCTTC. Amino acid sequence: CASSSTGRGYNEQFF.

The rearrangement links TRBV7-2 to TRBJ2-1; D may be TRBD2 (5 bases). Germline-derived CDR1 and CDR2 are SGHTA and FQGNSA. Trimming left V 4 bases short and J 8 bases short, with 18 bases between. This CDR3 comprises 15 residues. The CDR3 reads CASSSSVGVEHEQFF. CDR3 coding DNA: TGTGCCAGCAGCTCCTCTGTCGGGGTCGAACATGAGCAGTTCTTC. Together with reference TRBV7-2 and TRBJ2-1, the CDR3 gives the full variable domain: GAGVSQSPSNKVTEKGKDVELRCDPISGHTALYWYRQSLGQGLEFLIYFQGNSAPDKSGLPSDRFSAERTGGSVSTLTIQRTQQEDSAVYLCASSSSVGVEHEQFFGPGTRLTVL.

The chain recombines TRBV6-5 with TRBJ1-5; weak D call: TRBD1 (6 bases). The V end was cut by 0 bases, the J end by 1 base, with 13 bases between. Germline-derived CDR1 and CDR2 are MNHEY and SVGAGI. The CDR3 length is 17 residues. For the CDR3, the DNA is TGTGCCAGCAGTTACTCGATAGTCCAGGGGAGCAATCAGCCCCAGCATTTT. Translated: CASSYSIVQGSNQPQHF.